The next 29 T cell receptor beta chains were all read from a single sample in a study of low-dose radiotherapy and immunotherapy resistance in tumors. TRAV and TRBV primers primed cDNA for both TCRalpha and TCRbeta. A constant-region primer paired with the V-primer adapter amplified TCRs over about 20 PCR cycles. Each CDR3 protein is one row after TCRdb ran MiXCR on the reads. The sample yields 13,000 or so distinct CDR3 sequences, about 75% seen once. The origin of the receptors is a human donor with advanced metastatic prostate, ovarian, gallbladder or colorectal cancer (not recorded which). This table probably holds off-target reads from a library built for another chain.

The rearrangement uses TRBV12-5 and TRBJ2-1; 8 bases fit TRBD1. V lost 4 bases and J lost 4; bases outside the gene matches: 6. This CDR3 spans 15 amino acids. Germline V CDR1 and CDR2: LGHNT, FRNRAP. The CDR3 coding sequence is TGTGCTAGTGGTTCCGGGACAGGTCTATACAATGAGCAGTTCTTC. Protein sequence: CASGSGTGLYNEQFF.

The table lists this clonotype with a few counts. The chain recombines TRBV6-2 or TRBV6-3 with TRBJ2-7; no clear D gene. Germline CDR1 MNHEY, CDR2 SVGEGT. The CDR3 totals 15 residues. Trimming cost V 4 bases and J 3 bases, with 16 bases left between them. The CDR3 loop is CASSFGNGALYEQYF. CDR3 in DNA: TGTGCCAGCAGTTTTGGGAACGGAGCCCTCTACGAGCAGTACTTC.

This clonotype was seen only a few times. V is TRBV5-5 and J is TRBJ2-5; D is possibly TRBD2 (6 bases). Trimming stripped 0 bases from V and 1 base from J, with 7 bases between. The CDR3 is 14 residues long. Germline V lookup: CDR1 SGHKS, CDR2 YYEKEE (reference sequence). Here the CDR3 DNA reads TGTGCCAGCAGCTTGGGCGGGGCCCAAGAGACCCAGTACTTC. Translated: CASSLGGAQETQYF.

The chain couples TRBV10-3 to TRBJ2-3; 9 bases line up with TRBD1. The CDR3 has 13 residues. With V trimmed by 8 bases and J by 2 bases, 2 bases remained unmatched. Germline values: CDR1 ENHRY, CDR2 SYGVKD. The CDR3 protein is CAIWDRDTDTQYF. The CDR3 bases are TGTGCCATCTGGGACAGGGACACAGATACGCAGTATTTT.

In this sample, this clonotype turned up a few times. The chain combines TRBV2 with TRBJ2-1; 8 bases are shared with TRBD1. Germline V gene data show CDR1 as SNHLY and CDR2 as FYNNEI. This CDR3 has 16 amino acids. J lost 6 bases, V lost 4 bases, and 11 bases had no gene match. In nucleotides, the CDR3 is TGTGCCAGCAGTGTTTCCCGACAGGGGACTCTCAATGAGCAGTTCTTC. This translates into CASSVSRQGTLNEQFF.

This rearrangement joins TRBV5-1 to TRBJ2-1; D is unresolved. V lost 1 base, J lost 0 bases, and 8 bases lay in between. Germline V CDR1 and CDR2: SGHRS, YFSETQ. This CDR3 is built from 15 residues. CDR3 sequence (DNA): TGCGCCAGCAGCTTGCTGGGAAGCTCCTACAATGAGCAGTTCTTC. Its protein product is CASSLLGSSYNEQFF.

V gene TRBV27 combines with J gene TRBJ2-1, with 8 bases aligning to TRBD2. Germline V gene data show CDR1 as MNHEY and CDR2 as SMNVEV (reference sequence). The CDR3 contains 14 residues. Germline trimming cut 2 bases from V and 10 bases from J; bases unmatched to any gene: 7. CDR3 DNA sequence: TGTGCCAGCAGTTTAGCGGGGGGCTCGGGAGAGCAGTTCTTC. Its translation: CASSLAGGSGEQFF.

The CDR3, as DNA: TGTGCCAGCAGCTCGGGGACAGGGAGGTCGGGAGCTTTCTTT. Translated, it gives CASSSGTGRSGAFF. This chain links TRBV11-2 with TRBJ1-1; 9 bases are shared with TRBD1. Unmatched junction bases numbered 10, after V lost 4 bases and J lost 10 bases. This CDR3 region has 14 residues. Germline V CDR1 and CDR2: SGHAT, FQNNGV.

V gene TRBV19 combines with J gene TRBJ2-2, with a tentative D call TRBD1 (6 bases). V shed 3 bases and J shed 3 bases, with 11 bases lying between them. CDR3 size: 15 residues. Germline loops: CDR1 LNHDA, CDR2 SQIVND (reference sequence). CDR3 nucleotides: TGTGCCAGTAGTATTCAGGGGAGCGACACCGGGGAGCTGTTTTTT. This sequence encodes CASSIQGSDTGELFF.

V is TRBV12-3 or TRBV12-4 and J is TRBJ2-2; the D gene is possibly TRBD2 (6 bases). The CDR3 contains 15 residues. Trimming pared 6 bases from V and 5 bases from J, leaving 16 bases between. The CDR3 coding sequence is TGTGCCAGCAGCTGGGACCCGGAGGGGACCGGGGAGCTGTTTTTT. It translates to CASSWDPEGTGELFF.

This sequence joins TRBV7-2 and TRBJ2-3; 10 nucleotides agree with TRBD2. The junction had 8 bases not matched to a gene; V was cut back by 3 bases and J by 2 bases. This CDR3 contains 17 residues. From germline, CDR1 is SGHTA and CDR2 FQGNSA. Here the CDR3 DNA reads TGTGCCAGCAGCTTTAATCTAGCGGGGGACCTCACAGATACGCAGTATTTT. This gives the protein CASSFNLAGDLTDTQYF. Together with reference TRBV7-2 and TRBJ2-3, the CDR3 gives the full variable domain: GAGVSQSPSNKVTEKGKDVELRCDPISGHTALYWYRQSLGQGLEFLIYFQGNSAPDKSGLPSDRFSAERTGGSVSTLTIQRTQQEDSAVYLCASSFNLAGDLTDTQYFGPGTRLTVL.

The V call is TRBV5-5, the J call TRBJ1-2, with D perhaps matching TRBD1 (6 bases). Germline V lookup: CDR1 SGHKS, CDR2 YYEKEE (reference sequence). The CDR3 totals 14 residues. V lost 4 bases and J 8 bases, leaving 18 bases between the germline ends. The CDR3 DNA sequence: TGTGCCAGCAGCGACAGGCCTTACTCCCGGGGCTACACCTTC. Translation: CASSDRPYSRGYTF.

V is TRBV15 and J is TRBJ2-5; TRBD1 matches 10 bases. This CDR3 has 15 amino acids. With V trimmed by 2 bases and J by 3 bases, 3 bases remained unmatched. Germline assignment: CDR1 LNHNV and CDR2 YYDKDF (reference sequence). In DNA, the CDR3 is TGTGCCACCAGCAGACGGGGACAGGGGAAAGAGACCCAGTACTTC. Translated, it gives CATSRRGQGKETQYF.

The rearrangement uses TRBV5-4 and TRBJ2-7, with D tentatively TRBD1 (7 bases). The CDR3 runs 16 residues. Germline CDR1 and CDR2: SGHNT and YYREEE (reference sequence). The V end lost 5 bases, the J end lost 1 base, and 19 bases lay between the germline ends. The DNA of the CDR3 is TGTGCCAGCAGTCGTAGGAGGGACAGTGGTTCCTACGAGCAGTACTTC. Residues: CASSRRRDSGSYEQYF.

The CDR3: CASSLEQGRSPLHF. The CDR3 DNA follows: TGTGCCAGCAGCTTGGAGCAGGGGCGATCACCCCTCCACTTT. The chain employs TRBV5-6 and TRBJ1-6; possible D gene TRBD1, 6 bases. Per the germline V gene, CDR1 is SGHDT and CDR2 is YYEEEE. The CDR3 is 14 residues long. V dropped 0 bases and J dropped 10 bases, with 11 bases sitting between them.

The chain links TRBV7-9 to TRBJ1-4; no reliable D call. Between the trimmed V and J ends, which lost 1 base and 5 bases, there was a span of 11 bases. The CDR3 covers 15 residues. Germline CDR1 is SEHNR and CDR2 is FQNEAQ (reference sequence). DNA for the CDR3: TGTGCCAGCAGCTTAGTTTCCGGTCCGAATGAAAAACTGTTTTTT. The encoded protein is CASSLVSGPNEKLFF.

The CDR3 spells CASSLTGGNGYTF. Written as DNA, the CDR3 is TGTGCCAGCAGTCTTACAGGGGGGAATGGCTACACCTTC. The chain links TRBV6-8 to TRBJ1-2, with 8 positions matching TRBD1. The CDR3 runs to 13 residues. Losses at the gene ends were 5 bases for V and 6 bases for J; bases not matched to a gene: 5. Germline CDR1 and CDR2: MNHGY and SAAAGT.

CDR3 amino acids: CSAREGGEYNEQFF. The CDR3 DNA is TGCAGTGCTAGAGAAGGGGGGGAGTACAATGAGCAGTTCTTC. The V call is TRBV20-1, the J call TRBJ2-1; possible D gene TRBD2, 7 bases. This CDR3 is 14 amino acids long. The V gene's germline CDR1 is DFQATT and CDR2 SNEGSKA (reference sequence). V gave up 0 bases and J gave up 4 bases, with 10 bases separating them.

The J gene is TRBJ1-1, the V gene TRBV29-1; 8 nucleotides match TRBD1. V was clipped by 2 bases and J by 5 bases; unmatched bases: 10. This CDR3 region has 15 residues. From germline, CDR1 is SQVTM and CDR2 ANQGSEA. The DNA of the CDR3 is TGCAGCGTTGAACTCTGGGGACAGGAGGGAACTGAAGCTTTCTTT. Translated: CSVELWGQEGTEAFF. Full variable domain (outside the CDR3, taken from reference TRBV29-1 and TRBJ1-1): SAVISQKPSRDICQRGTSLTIQCQVDSQVTMMFWYRQQPGQSLTLIATANQGSEATYESGFVIDKFPISRPNLTFSTLTVSNMSPEDSSIYLCSVELWGQEGTEAFFGQGTRLTVV.

The genes are TRBV6-2 or TRBV6-3 and TRBJ1-1, with unresolved D. This CDR3 is built from 13 residues. Trimming removed 5 bases from V and 1 base from J, with 8 bases in between. Germline lookup yields CDR1 MNHEY and CDR2 SVGEGT. The CDR3 loop is CASSERENTEAFF. CDR3 DNA: TGTGCCAGCAGTGAAAGGGAGAACACTGAAGCTTTCTTT.

V usage is TRBV28 and J usage is TRBJ2-1; 8 bases match TRBD2. The germline V gene encodes CDR1 MDHEN and CDR2 SYDVKM. Trimming took 5 bases from V and 2 from J; bases not matched to a gene: 8. This CDR3 comprises 16 residues. The CDR3 nucleotides read TGTGCCAGCAGTCAAACGGCGGGGGGCACCTACAATGAGCAGTTCTTC. Translated: CASSQTAGGTYNEQFF.

This chain joins TRBV2 and TRBJ1-4; 8 bases map to TRBD1. The CDR3 runs 14 residues. Germline CDR1 SNHLY, CDR2 FYNNEI. J gave up 4 bases and V 4 bases, and 2 bases lay outside the gene matches. DNA for the CDR3: TGTGCCAGCAGTGGACAGGGGAATAATGAAAAACTGTTTTTT. Translating it yields CASSGQGNNEKLFF.

The V call is TRBV5-1, the J call TRBJ1-5, with D uncertain. The CDR3 sequence is 14 residues long. Looked up from germline, CDR1 is SGHRS and CDR2 is YFSETQ. Trimming took 4 bases from V and 4 from J, leaving 12 bases between them. The CDR3 coding sequence is TGCGCCAGCAGCGTGAGAGGATGGAATCAGCCCCAGCATTTT. Protein: CASSVRGWNQPQHF.

The rearrangement uses TRBV20-1 and TRBJ1-5; TRBD1 might be the D (5 bases). The CDR3 totals 14 residues. From germline, CDR1 is DFQATT and CDR2 SNEGSKA (reference sequence). The V gene lost 3 bases and the J gene lost 3 bases, with 12 bases spanning the gap. CDR3 sequence reads: CSARSRGSNQPQHF. The CDR3 DNA is TGCAGTGCTAGGTCTCGGGGGTCCAATCAGCCCCAGCATTTT.

J is TRBJ1-4 and V is TRBV2; no reliable D call. The V gene's germline CDR1 is SNHLY and CDR2 FYNNEI. V lost 6 bases to trimming and J lost 8 bases, with 13 bases between them. This CDR3 spans 13 amino acids. Here the CDR3 reads CASRFQDREKLFF. In DNA form, the CDR3 reads TGTGCCAGCAGGTTCCAGGATCGGGAAAAACTGTTTTTT.

The chain carries TRBV2 and TRBJ1-5; the D is unclear. Trimming cost V 5 bases and J 2 bases, with 13 bases left between them. The CDR3 sequence is 15 residues long. CDR1 is SNHLY, CDR2 FYNNEI, per germline. The CDR3 sequence: CASSPDGQGNQPQHF. In DNA form, the CDR3 reads TGTGCCAGCAGTCCGGACGGTCAGGGCAATCAGCCCCAGCATTTT.

This clonotype was recorded only once. CDR3 amino acids: CASSSLGVAGGDNEQFF. The CDR3 DNA sequence: TGTGCCAGCAGCTCCTTAGGGGTAGCGGGGGGAGACAATGAGCAGTTCTTC. The rearrangement joins TRBV11-3 to TRBJ2-1; 10 positions match TRBD2. CDR1 is SGHNT and CDR2 is YENEEA in the germline V gene. The CDR3 covers 17 residues. V dropped 4 bases and J dropped 5; count of bases not matched to a gene: 11.

This clonotype was counted once. The J gene is TRBJ2-2, the V gene TRBV5-4; D remains unclear. Trimming removed 4 bases from V and 4 bases from J, with 11 bases in between. This CDR3 is 14 amino acids long. Germline V gene data show CDR1 as SGHNT and CDR2 as YYREEE (reference sequence). Written as DNA, the CDR3 is TGTGCCAGCAGCCCTGGTGTGGCCACCGGGGAGCTGTTTTTT. It encodes CASSPGVATGELFF.

This chain uses TRBV19 with TRBJ1-2; the D is unclear. With 6 bases removed from V and 7 bases from J, the gap between germline ends came to 15 bases. Per germline, CDR1 LNHDA and CDR2 SQIVND (reference sequence). The CDR3 contains 13 residues. In DNA, the CDR3 is TGTGCCAGTAGAGGCCCCAAAGGAGGTGGCTACACCTTC. Amino acid sequence: CASRGPKGGGYTF.